The source of this TCR beta chain is a study of regulatory T cells in long-lasting Graves disease. Overall study: Patients with persistent Graves' disease had over 5 years of antithyroid drugs and persistent TSH receptor antibodies. Overall study results and limits: The persistent group shared some 2,700 public clonotypes, more than the roughly 970 shared by new patients.

With iRepertoire HTBI primers and Arm-PCR of CDR3 regions, TCR beta libraries were built. TCRdb fed the multiplex PCR reads into MiXCR, producing one record per CDR3 protein. The repertoire holds around 450,000 distinct CDR3 sequences, with 20% to 25% as singletons. Time point described: persistent/refractory GD, antithyroid drugs over 5 years with positive TRAb. Construction of the TCR library relied on RNA isolated from PBMCs. The diagnosis of Graves' disease used American Thyroid Association guidelines. The sample holds many counts of this clonotype. Its target is not known. This sample comprised peripheral blood mononuclear cells (PBMCs), obtained when the disease was refractory, from a patient treated with antithyroid drugs. The clonotype was recovered from a female donor with Graves disease.

In nucleotides, the CDR3 is TGTGCCAGCCCTCCCTCATCCGGGGGGATGAGAAAAAACACTGAAGCTTTCTTT. Protein product: CASPPSSGGMRKNTEAFF. This chain joins TRBV28 and TRBJ1-1, with D possibly matching TRBD1 (5 bases). The V gene's germline CDR1 is MDHEN and CDR2 SYDVKM. Trimming stripped 8 bases from V and 2 bases from J, with 27 bases between. This CDR3 contains 18 residues. The variable domain in full, with the rest retrieved from reference TRBV28 and TRBJ1-1, is DVKVTQSSRYLVKRTGEKVFLECVQDMDHENMFWYRQDPGLGLRLIYFSYDVKMKEKGDIPEGYSVSREKKERFSLILESASTNQTSMYLCASPPSSGGMRKNTEAFFGQGTRLTVV.